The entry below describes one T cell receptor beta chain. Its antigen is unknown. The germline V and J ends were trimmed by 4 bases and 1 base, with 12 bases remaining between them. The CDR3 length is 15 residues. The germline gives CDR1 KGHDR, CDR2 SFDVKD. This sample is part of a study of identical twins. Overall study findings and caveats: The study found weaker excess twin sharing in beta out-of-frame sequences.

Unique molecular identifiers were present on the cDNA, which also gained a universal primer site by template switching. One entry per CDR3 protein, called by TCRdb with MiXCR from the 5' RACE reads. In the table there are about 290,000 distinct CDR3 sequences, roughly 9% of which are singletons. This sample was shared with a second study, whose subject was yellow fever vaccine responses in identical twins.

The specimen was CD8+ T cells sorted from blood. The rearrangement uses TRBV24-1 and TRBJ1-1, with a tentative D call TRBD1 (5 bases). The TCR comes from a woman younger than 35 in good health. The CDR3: CATSETDSTNTEAFF. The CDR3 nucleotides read TGTGCCACCAGTGAAACCGACAGTACGAACACTGAAGCTTTCTTT.